Listed below are T cell receptor beta chains from one sample, sequenced in a study of T cell repertoires in cytomegalovirus infection. Via MiXCR, TCRdb re-called the reads, giving one row per CDR3 protein. This sample has a few hundred thousand distinct CDR3 sequences, with around 18% found just once. The source material was PBMCs. The source of these receptors is a human donor in good health (CMV status not recorded). Some clones in this sample may be carry-over from other donors' samples. CDR3s include the opening cysteine and the closing phenylalanine or tryptophan. D genes are given only for firm matches. Not all rows give a size; the values are once, few, many and, for expanded clones, a class.

DNA | CDR3 | size | V | D | J
TGTGCCAGTAGTATAAGCGGCACAGGGGGGGCCTACGAGCAGTACTTC | CASSISGTGGAYEQYF | once | TRBV19 | - | TRBJ2-7
TGTGCCAGCAGTTTAGGCTGGGGCCTCCAGTTCTTC | CASSLGWGLQFF | few | TRBV28 | - | TRBJ2-1
TGTGCCACCTCCCGGGACAGGCAGACGCAAGAGACCCAGTACTTC | CATSRDRQTQETQYF | - | TRBV12-3/TRBV12-4 | TRBD1 | TRBJ2-5
TGTGCCAGCAGAGTAACAGGGATTAACAATCAGCCCCAGCATTTT | CASRVTGINNQPQHF | - | TRBV27 | - | TRBJ1-5
TGTGCCAGCAGCTTGTGGGAAATCGAAGGTGATCAGCCCCAGCATTTT | CASSLWEIEGDQPQHF | once | TRBV5-6 | - | TRBJ1-5
TGCAGTGCTAGGGGTAGCGGAGAAGAGACCCAGTACTTC | CSARGSGEETQYF | - | TRBV20-1 | - | TRBJ2-5
TGCGCCAGCAGCCGCGGGGACACTTGGAACACTGAAGCTTTCTTT | CASSRGDTWNTEAFF | - | TRBV4-1 | - | TRBJ1-1
TGTGCCAGCAGCCGCAGCGGGGGGGCCGGGTGGACCCAGTACTTC | CASSRSGGAGWTQYF | many | TRBV7-2 | TRBD2 | TRBJ2-5
TGTGCCAGCAGCTCCTGGACTAGCGGGAGGGCCAGATACGAGCAGTACTTC | CASSSWTSGRARYEQYF | many | TRBV7-2 | TRBD2 | TRBJ2-7
TGTGCCAGCAGCCTGGGAAGGGGAGGCAATCAGCCCCAGCATTTT | CASSLGRGGNQPQHF | many | TRBV7-8 | - | TRBJ1-5
TGTGCCAGCAGCCTGAATACAGGGACGTACTATGGCTACACCTTC | CASSLNTGTYYGYTF | few | TRBV12-3/TRBV12-4 | - | TRBJ1-2
TGTGCCAGCAGCCCCGTTGCCCCCTTTGAGGTAGCGGGCAATGGAGATACGCAGTATTTT | CASSPVAPFEVAGNGDTQYF | - | TRBV4-2 | TRBD2 | TRBJ2-3
TGTGCCAGCAGCCCACTAAGGGGCGGGAGGAATGAGCAGTTCTTC | CASSPLRGGRNEQFF | few | TRBV7-2 | TRBD2 | TRBJ2-1
TGTGCCAGCAGTTTAGGGATAAGCCCAAACAATGAGCAGTTCTTC | CASSLGISPNNEQFF | few | TRBV6-1 | - | TRBJ2-1